This entry features one T cell receptor (beta chain) sequence. These data originate in a study of blood T cell repertoires in COVID-19. About the study: The United States, Italy and Spain provided the acute and convalescent COVID-19 samples.

The repertoire was sequenced with immunoSEQ multiplex PCR; TCRdb's copy has only in-frame clones and lacks some. The sample lists fewer than 500,000 clones; roughly 89% were seen once. The source material was peripheral blood. The receptor was isolated from a woman aged 30 to 39 with active or convalescent COVID-19.

CDR3 in DNA: TGCGCCAGCAGCCAAGATAGAGGGCTAGCGACCCAGTACTTC. This translates into CASSQDRGLATQYF. This chain joins TRBV4-1 and TRBJ2-5; D perhaps matches TRBD2 (5 bases). V was clipped by 0 bases and J by 7 bases, with 12 bases between them. This CDR3 is 14 amino acids long. From germline, CDR1 is MGHRA and CDR2 YSYEKL.